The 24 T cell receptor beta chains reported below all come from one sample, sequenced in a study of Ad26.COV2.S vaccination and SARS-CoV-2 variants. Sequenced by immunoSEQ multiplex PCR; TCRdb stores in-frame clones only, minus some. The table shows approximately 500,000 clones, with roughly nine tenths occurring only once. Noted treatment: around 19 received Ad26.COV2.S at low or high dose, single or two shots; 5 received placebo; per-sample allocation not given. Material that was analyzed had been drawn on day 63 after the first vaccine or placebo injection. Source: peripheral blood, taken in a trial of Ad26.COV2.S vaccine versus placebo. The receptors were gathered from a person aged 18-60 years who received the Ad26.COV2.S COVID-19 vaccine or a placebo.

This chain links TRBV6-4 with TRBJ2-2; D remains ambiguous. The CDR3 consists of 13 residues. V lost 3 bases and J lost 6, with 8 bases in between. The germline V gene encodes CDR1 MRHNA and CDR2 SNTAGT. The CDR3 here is CASSEDSPGELFF. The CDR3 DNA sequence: TGTGCCAGCAGTGAGGATTCCCCCGGGGAGCTGTTTTTT.

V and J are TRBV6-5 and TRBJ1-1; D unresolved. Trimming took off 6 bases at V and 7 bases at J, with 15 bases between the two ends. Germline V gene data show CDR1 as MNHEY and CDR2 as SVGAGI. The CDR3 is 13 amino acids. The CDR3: CASSLSEEGEAFF. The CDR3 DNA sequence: TGTGCCAGCAGCTTAAGTGAAGAGGGTGAAGCTTTCTTT.

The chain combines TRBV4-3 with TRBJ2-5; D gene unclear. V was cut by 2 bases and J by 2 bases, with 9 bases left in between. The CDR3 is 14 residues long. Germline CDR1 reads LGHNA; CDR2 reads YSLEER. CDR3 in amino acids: CASSQHLGQETQYF. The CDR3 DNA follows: TGCGCCAGCAGCCAACACCTGGGGCAAGAGACCCAGTACTTC.

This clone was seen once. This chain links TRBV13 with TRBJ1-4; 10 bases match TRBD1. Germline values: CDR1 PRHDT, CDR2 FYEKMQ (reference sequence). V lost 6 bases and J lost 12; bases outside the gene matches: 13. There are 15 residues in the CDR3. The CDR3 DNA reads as TGTGCCAGCAGACATCGACAGGGGGCCTCCGAGCAACTGTTTTTT. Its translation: CASRHRQGASEQLFF.

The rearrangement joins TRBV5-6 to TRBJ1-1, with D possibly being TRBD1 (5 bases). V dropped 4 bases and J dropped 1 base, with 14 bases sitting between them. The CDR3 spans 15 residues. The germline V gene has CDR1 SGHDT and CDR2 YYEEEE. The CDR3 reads CASSLRTTGNTEAFF. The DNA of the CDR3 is TGTGCCAGCAGCCTCCGCACTACAGGGAACACTGAAGCTTTCTTT.

In DNA, the CDR3 is TGTGCCTGGAGCGAAACAGACAGGTATAGCAATCAGCCCCAGCATTTT. Translating it yields CAWSETDRYSNQPQHF. The genes are TRBV30 and TRBJ1-5, with a possible D match to TRBD1 (6 bases). V gave up 3 bases and J gave up 0 bases, with 15 bases separating them. The V gene's germline CDR1 is GTSNPN and CDR2 SVGIG (reference sequence). The CDR3 consists of 16 residues.

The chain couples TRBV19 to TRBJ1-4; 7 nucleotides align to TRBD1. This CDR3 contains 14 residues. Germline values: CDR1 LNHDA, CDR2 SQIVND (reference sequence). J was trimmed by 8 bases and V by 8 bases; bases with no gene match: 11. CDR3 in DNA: TGTGCCAGTCAGGGGGGAGGGTTGAAGGAAAAACTGTTTTTT. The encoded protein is CASQGGGLKEKLFF. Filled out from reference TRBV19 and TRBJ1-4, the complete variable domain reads DGGITQSPKYLFRKEGQNVTLSCEQNLNHDAMYWYRQDPGQGLRLIYYSQIVNDFQKGDIAEGYSVSREKKESFPLTVTSAQKNPTAFYLCASQGGGLKEKLFFGSGTQLSVL.

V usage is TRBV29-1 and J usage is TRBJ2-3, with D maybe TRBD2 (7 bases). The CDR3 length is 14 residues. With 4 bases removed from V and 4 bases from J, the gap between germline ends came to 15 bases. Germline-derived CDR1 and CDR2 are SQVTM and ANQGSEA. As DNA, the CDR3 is TGCAGCGTTGTGAGGGGGGGTGGATCAGATACGCAGTATTTT. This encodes CSVVRGGGSDTQYF.

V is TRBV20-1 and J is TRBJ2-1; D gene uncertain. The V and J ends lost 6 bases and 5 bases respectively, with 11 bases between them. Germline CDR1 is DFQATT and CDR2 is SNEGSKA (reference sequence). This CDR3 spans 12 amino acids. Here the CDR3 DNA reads TGCAGTGCGAGTAGCTTTAACAATGAGCAGTTCTTC. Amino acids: CSASSFNNEQFF.

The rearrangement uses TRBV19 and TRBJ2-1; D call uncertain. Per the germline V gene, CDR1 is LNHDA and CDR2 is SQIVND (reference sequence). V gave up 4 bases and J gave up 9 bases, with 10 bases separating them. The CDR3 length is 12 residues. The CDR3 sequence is CASSTRGSEQFF. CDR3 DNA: TGTGCCAGTAGTACTCGAGGCTCTGAGCAGTTCTTC.

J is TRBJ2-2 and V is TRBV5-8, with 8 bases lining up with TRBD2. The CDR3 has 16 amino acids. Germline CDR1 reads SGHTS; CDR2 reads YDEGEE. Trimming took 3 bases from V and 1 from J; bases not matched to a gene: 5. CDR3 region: CASSSVAGGNTGELFF. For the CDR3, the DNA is TGTGCCAGCAGCTCCGTGGCGGGAGGGAACACCGGGGAGCTGTTTTTT.

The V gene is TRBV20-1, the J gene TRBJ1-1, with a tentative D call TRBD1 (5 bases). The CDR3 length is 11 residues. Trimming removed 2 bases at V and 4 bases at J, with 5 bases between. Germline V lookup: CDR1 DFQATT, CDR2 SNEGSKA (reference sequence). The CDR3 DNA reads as TGCAGTGCTAGACAGGGCACTGAAGCTTTCTTT. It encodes CSARQGTEAFF.

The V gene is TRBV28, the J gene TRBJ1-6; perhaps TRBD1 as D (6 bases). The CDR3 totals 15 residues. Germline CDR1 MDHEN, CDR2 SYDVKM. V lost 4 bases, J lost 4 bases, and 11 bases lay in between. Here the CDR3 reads CASSYRQAYNSPLHF. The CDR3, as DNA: TGTGCCAGCAGTTACAGACAGGCTTATAATTCACCCCTCCACTTT.

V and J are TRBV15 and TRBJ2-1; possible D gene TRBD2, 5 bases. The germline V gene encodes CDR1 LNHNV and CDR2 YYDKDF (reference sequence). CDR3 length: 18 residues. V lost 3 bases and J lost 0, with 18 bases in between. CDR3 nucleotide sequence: TGTGCCACCAGCAGGCGGAGAGGGTACGAGCTCTCCTACAATGAGCAGTTCTTC. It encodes CATSRRRGYELSYNEQFF.

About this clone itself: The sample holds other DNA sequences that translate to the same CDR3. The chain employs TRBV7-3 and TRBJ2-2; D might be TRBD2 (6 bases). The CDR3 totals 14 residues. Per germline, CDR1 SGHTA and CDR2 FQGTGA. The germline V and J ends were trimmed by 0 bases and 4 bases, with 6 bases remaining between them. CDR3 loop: CASSLTGGTGELFF. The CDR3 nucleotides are TGTGCCAGCAGCTTAACCGGGGGCACCGGGGAGCTGTTTTTT. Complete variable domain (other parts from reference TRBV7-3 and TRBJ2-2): GAGVSQTPSNKVTEKGKYVELRCDPISGHTALYWYRQSLGQGPEFLIYFQGTGAADDSGLPNDRFFAVRPEGSVSTLKIQRTERGDSAVYLCASSLTGGTGELFFGEGSRLTVL.

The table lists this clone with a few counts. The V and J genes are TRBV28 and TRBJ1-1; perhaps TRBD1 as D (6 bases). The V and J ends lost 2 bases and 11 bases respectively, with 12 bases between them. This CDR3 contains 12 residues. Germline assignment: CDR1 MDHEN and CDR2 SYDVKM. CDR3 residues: CASSLLTGRAFF. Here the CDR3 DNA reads TGTGCCAGCAGTTTACTTACAGGGAGGGCTTTCTTT.

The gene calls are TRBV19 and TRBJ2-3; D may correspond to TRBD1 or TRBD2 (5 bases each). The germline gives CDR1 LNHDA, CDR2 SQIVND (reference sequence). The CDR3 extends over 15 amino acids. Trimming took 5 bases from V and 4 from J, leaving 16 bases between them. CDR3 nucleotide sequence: TGTGCCAGTAGTCGAGAGGGGTCGGGCGCAGATACGCAGTATTTT. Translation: CASSREGSGADTQYF.

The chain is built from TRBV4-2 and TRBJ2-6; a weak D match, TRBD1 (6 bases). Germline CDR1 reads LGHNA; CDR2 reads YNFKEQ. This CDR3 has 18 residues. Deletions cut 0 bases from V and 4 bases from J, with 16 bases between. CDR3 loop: CASSQEGAGVPGANVLTF. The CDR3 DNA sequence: TGTGCCAGCAGCCAAGAGGGGGCAGGGGTACCCGGGGCCAACGTCCTGACTTTC.

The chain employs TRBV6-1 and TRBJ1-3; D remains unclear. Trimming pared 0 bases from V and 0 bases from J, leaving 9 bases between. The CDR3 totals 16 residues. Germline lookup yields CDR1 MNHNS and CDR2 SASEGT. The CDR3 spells CASSEASGISGNTIYF. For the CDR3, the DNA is TGTGCCAGCAGTGAAGCCTCCGGTATCTCTGGAAACACCATATATTTT.

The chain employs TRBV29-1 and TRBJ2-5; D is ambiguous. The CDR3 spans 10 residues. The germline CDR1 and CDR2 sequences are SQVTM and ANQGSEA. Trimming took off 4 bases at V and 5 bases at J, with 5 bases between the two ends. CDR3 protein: CSVGAETQYF. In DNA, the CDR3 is TGCAGCGTTGGAGCGGAGACCCAGTACTTC.

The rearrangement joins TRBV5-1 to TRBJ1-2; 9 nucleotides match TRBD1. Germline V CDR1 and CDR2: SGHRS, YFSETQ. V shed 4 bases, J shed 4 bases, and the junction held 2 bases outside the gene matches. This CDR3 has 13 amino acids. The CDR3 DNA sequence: TGCGCCAGCAGCGGGACAGGGTCCTATGGCTACACCTTC. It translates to CASSGTGSYGYTF.

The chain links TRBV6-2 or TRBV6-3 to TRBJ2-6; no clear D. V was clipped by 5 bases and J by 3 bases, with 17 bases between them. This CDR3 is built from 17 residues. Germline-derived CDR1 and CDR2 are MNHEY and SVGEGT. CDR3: CASSPHPTMVGANVLTF. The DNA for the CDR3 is TGTGCCAGCAGTCCGCACCCGACAATGGTTGGGGCCAACGTCCTGACTTTC.

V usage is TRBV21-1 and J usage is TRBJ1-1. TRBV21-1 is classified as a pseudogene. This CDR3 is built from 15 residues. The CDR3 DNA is TGTGCCAGCAGCAAATTAGGAAGATTGAACACTGAAGCTTTCTTT. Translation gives CASSKLGRLNTEAFF.

CDR3 in amino acids: CASSLTGGTGELFF. CDR3 sequence (DNA): TGTGCCAGCAGTTTGACGGGAGGAACCGGGGAGCTGTTTTTT. The chain combines TRBV2 with TRBJ2-2, with 7 positions matching TRBD2. V was pared by 5 bases and J by 5 bases, with 5 bases of the junction left unmatched. The CDR3 has 14 residues. In germline, CDR1 is SNHLY, CDR2 FYNNEI.